Presented here are 23 T cell receptor beta chains from one specimen sequenced in a study of blood T cell repertoires in COVID-19. Clones were read by immunoSEQ multiplex PCR, and TCRdb kept only the in-frame ones, dropping some. The table has approximately 46,000 clones, over 65% seen once. Input material: peripheral blood. The receptors derive from a man older than 75 with acute or convalescent COVID-19.

In DNA, the CDR3 is TGTGCCAGTAGTGTCCGGGACAGGGGGTCTAATGAAAAACTGTTTTTT. Its translation: CASSVRDRGSNEKLFF. V and J are TRBV19 and TRBJ1-4, with 11 bases fitting TRBD1. Germline CDR1 LNHDA, CDR2 SQIVND (reference sequence). The CDR3 is 16 amino acids. J gave up 3 bases and V 5 bases, and 5 bases lay outside the gene matches.

The CDR3 is CASSPRRGEQYF. The CDR3 region has the DNA TGTGCCAGCTCACCACGGAGAGGCGAGCAGTACTTC. This chain connects TRBV18 to TRBJ2-7; D not certain. CDR3 length equals 12 residues. CDR1 and CDR2 from the germline V gene are KGHSH and LQKENI. V lost 1 base to trimming and J lost 6 bases, with 7 bases between them.

The J gene is TRBJ2-5, the V gene TRBV27; tentative D call: TRBD2 (6 bases). CDR3 length: 13 residues. Trimming removed 6 bases at V and 5 bases at J, with 13 bases between. Germline V gene data show CDR1 as MNHEY and CDR2 as SMNVEV (reference sequence). The CDR3 DNA sequence: TGTGCCAGCAGGGGAGGCGTCCCGGAGACCCAGTACTTC. Protein: CASRGGVPETQYF.

The chain has TRBV24-1 and TRBJ1-6; D is unresolved. The CDR3 has 13 residues. Trimming shortened V by 9 bases and J by 0 bases, and 5 bases separated the two germline ends. The germline CDR1 and CDR2 sequences are KGHDR and SFDVKD. CDR3 nucleotides: TGTGCCACCTCGGGCTCCTATAATTCACCCCTCCACTTT. It translates to CATSGSYNSPLHF.

The chain combines TRBV7-2 with TRBJ1-2; TRBD1 agrees at 8 bases. CDR1 is SGHTA, CDR2 FQGNSA, per germline. V lost 5 bases, J lost 7 bases, and 15 bases stayed unmatched. The CDR3 consists of 16 residues. CDR3 loop: CASSAGQASVFGGYTF. The CDR3, as DNA: TGTGCCAGCAGCGCGGGACAGGCATCTGTTTTCGGTGGCTACACCTTC. The complete variable domain, with remaining parts taken from reference TRBV7-2 and TRBJ1-2, reads GAGVSQSPSNKVTEKGKDVELRCDPISGHTALYWYRQSLGQGLEFLIYFQGNSAPDKSGLPSDRFSAERTGGSVSTLTIQRTQQEDSAVYLCASSAGQASVFGGYTFGSGTRLTVV.

This chain links TRBV7-6 with TRBJ2-4, with TRBD2 matching over 11 bases. J lost 9 bases, V lost 5 bases, and 3 bases had no gene match. CDR1 and CDR2 from the germline V gene are SGHVS and FNYEAQ. This CDR3 comprises 13 residues. The CDR3 DNA is TGTGCCAGCAGCCGCGGGACTAGCGGCATTCAGTACTTC. This gives the protein CASSRGTSGIQYF.

The rearrangement joins TRBV29-1 to TRBJ1-1; D perhaps matches TRBD1 (5 bases). The CDR3 extends over 11 amino acids. Per the germline V gene, CDR1 is SQVTM and CDR2 is ANQGSEA. Trimming pared 5 bases from V and 10 bases from J, leaving 14 bases between. The CDR3 DNA reads TGCAGCGTTCAGTCGGGGGATCCAGCTTTCTTT. Its translation: CSVQSGDPAFF.

This chain uses TRBV6-1 with TRBJ2-1; the match to TRBD1 covers 7 bases. The length of the CDR3 is 15 residues. V was pared by 2 bases and J by 5 bases, with 6 bases of the junction left unmatched. In germline, CDR1 is MNHNS, CDR2 SASEGT. DNA of the CDR3: TGTGCCAGCAGTGAACGGTTACAGGGGAACAATGAGCAGTTCTTC. This codes for CASSERLQGNNEQFF.

This clone is a singleton in its sample. The chain couples TRBV4-3 to TRBJ1-4; 8 nucleotides agree with TRBD1. The CDR3 has 14 residues. Germline CDR1 is LGHNA and CDR2 is YSLEER. After removal of 4 bases from V and 8 bases from J, the junction contained 6 bases not matched to a gene. The CDR3 region is CASSRQGLNEKLFF. As DNA, the CDR3 is TGCGCCAGCAGCCGACAGGGGTTAAACGAAAAACTGTTTTTT.

This chain uses TRBV24-1 with TRBJ2-4, with unresolved D. Germline lookup yields CDR1 KGHDR and CDR2 SFDVKD. V dropped 0 bases and J dropped 3 bases, with 5 bases sitting between them. The CDR3 is 14 amino acids. In DNA form, the CDR3 reads TGTGCCACCAGTGATTTGCAGGACAAAAACATTCAGTACTTC. Encoded protein: CATSDLQDKNIQYF.

The chain is built from TRBV7-8 and TRBJ1-1; D is perhaps TRBD1 (5 bases). CDR3 length equals 15 residues. With 4 bases removed from V and 0 bases from J, the gap between germline ends came to 12 bases. Germline lookup yields CDR1 SGHVS and CDR2 FQNEAQ. In DNA form, the CDR3 reads TGTGCCAGCAGCTCCCGGGGGAACCTGAACACTGAAGCTTTCTTT. Translating gives CASSSRGNLNTEAFF. The full variable domain, in which reference TRBV7-8 and TRBJ1-1 provide the parts outside the CDR3, is GAGVSQSPRYKVAKRGQDVALRCDPISGHVSLFWYQQALGQGPEFLTYFQNEAQLDKSGLPSDRFFAERPEGSVSTLKIQRTQQEDSAVYLCASSSRGNLNTEAFFGQGTRLTVV.

This chain joins TRBV24-1 and TRBJ2-1; a possible D gene is TRBD2 (7 bases). The CDR3 spans 16 residues. Germline CDR1 reads KGHDR; CDR2 reads SFDVKD. V lost 4 bases, J lost 11 bases, and 23 bases lay in between. The CDR3 spells CATSDPGGGGKTQQFF. CDR3 DNA: TGTGCCACCAGTGACCCTGGGGGCGGGGGAAAGACCCAGCAGTTCTTC.

The chain uses TRBV28 and TRBJ2-4, with TRBD2 as a possible D gene (5 bases). Trimming shortened V by 7 bases and J by 0 bases, and 16 bases separated the two germline ends. The CDR3 contains 16 residues. From germline, CDR1 is MDHEN and CDR2 SYDVKM. The CDR3 loop is CASTGLNYQAKNIQYF. The DNA for the CDR3 is TGTGCCAGCACCGGACTGAACTACCAAGCCAAAAACATTCAGTACTTC.

The rearrangement links TRBV15 to TRBJ2-5; 12 nucleotides match TRBD2. CDR1 and CDR2 (germline): LNHNV, YYDKDF (reference sequence). The CDR3 is made up of 17 amino acids. V shed 1 base, J shed 5 bases, and the junction held 8 bases outside the gene matches. The CDR3 nucleotides read TGTGCCACCAGCAGAGTTCGGCTAGCGGGAGGGTGGGAGACCCAGTACTTC. Translated, it gives CATSRVRLAGGWETQYF.

This clone was seen a single time. The chain joins TRBV28 to TRBJ1-5, with D perhaps TRBD1 (6 bases). Germline V gene data show CDR1 as MDHEN and CDR2 as SYDVKM. V was clipped by 6 bases and J by 9 bases, with 21 bases between them. The CDR3 is 15 residues long. The CDR3 region is CASSQMDRGARPQHF. CDR3 DNA sequence: TGTGCCAGCAGCCAAATGGACCGGGGGGCTCGGCCCCAGCATTTT.

In its sample, this clone was seen a few times. This rearrangement joins TRBV6-5 to TRBJ1-1; a weak D match, TRBD1 (5 bases). Per the germline V gene, CDR1 is MNHEY and CDR2 is SVGAGI. The CDR3 sequence is 14 residues long. Deletions cut 4 bases from V and 5 bases from J, with 14 bases between. CDR3 nucleotide sequence: TGTGCCAGCAGTTCTCGACCGGGGGGAACTGAAGCTTTCTTT. Translating gives CASSSRPGGTEAFF.

This clone was observed a handful of times. The chain uses TRBV29-1 and TRBJ1-2; possibly TRBD1 for D (6 bases). Germline values: CDR1 SQVTM, CDR2 ANQGSEA. V was trimmed by 3 bases and J by 0 bases, leaving 11 bases between them. The CDR3 is 14 residues long. The CDR3 here is CSVDHRVANYGYTF. The CDR3 nucleotides are TGCAGCGTTGATCACAGGGTGGCTAACTATGGCTACACCTTC. The full variable domain, completed using reference TRBV29-1 and TRBJ1-2, is SAVISQKPSRDICQRGTSLTIQCQVDSQVTMMFWYRQQPGQSLTLIATANQGSEATYESGFVIDKFPISRPNLTFSTLTVSNMSPEDSSIYLCSVDHRVANYGYTFGSGTRLTVV.

The V and J genes are TRBV29-1 and TRBJ1-4, with D hard to call. Per germline, CDR1 SQVTM and CDR2 ANQGSEA. CDR3 length equals 14 residues. The germline V and J ends were trimmed by 1 base and 8 bases, with 14 bases remaining between them. CDR3: CSVEGGEGNEKLFF. DNA of the CDR3: TGCAGCGTTGAAGGTGGGGAGGGAAACGAAAAACTGTTTTTT.

The rearrangement uses TRBV7-3 and TRBJ2-1; 11 bases map to TRBD2. Germline loops: CDR1 SGHTA, CDR2 FQGTGA. This CDR3 has 14 residues. Unmatched junction bases numbered 3, after V lost 2 bases and J lost 9 bases. CDR3 in amino acids: CASSLALAGGEQFF. Here the CDR3 DNA reads TGTGCCAGCAGCTTAGCCCTAGCGGGGGGTGAGCAGTTCTTC. The variable domain in full, completed from reference TRBV7-3 and TRBJ2-1, reads GAGVSQTPSNKVTEKGKYVELRCDPISGHTALYWYRQSLGQGPEFLIYFQGTGAADDSGLPNDRFFAVRPEGSVSTLKIQRTERGDSAVYLCASSLALAGGEQFFGPGTRLTVL.

The chain combines TRBV5-1 with TRBJ2-3; maybe TRBD2 (5 bases). CDR3 size: 15 residues. CDR1 and CDR2 from the germline V gene are SGHRS and YFSETQ. Trimming took off 0 bases at V and 3 bases at J, with 11 bases between the two ends. The CDR3 spells CASSLDGIRTDTQYF. In DNA form, the CDR3 reads TGCGCCAGCAGCTTGGACGGGATCCGGACAGATACGCAGTATTTT.

This chain joins TRBV19 and TRBJ2-7; maybe TRBD1 (6 bases). V dropped 3 bases and J dropped 2 bases, with 20 bases sitting between them. The CDR3 runs to 17 residues. Germline CDR1 is LNHDA and CDR2 is SQIVND (reference sequence). CDR3 sequence reads: CASSIYLVTGVTYEQYF. The DNA for the CDR3 is TGTGCCAGTAGTATTTATCTGGTGACAGGCGTTACCTACGAGCAGTACTTC.

The J gene is TRBJ2-5, the V gene TRBV28, with D possibly TRBD1 on 6 matching bases. CDR1 and CDR2 (germline): MDHEN, SYDVKM. The CDR3 runs to 13 residues. The V end was cut by 5 bases, the J end by 4 bases, with 11 bases between. In nucleotides, the CDR3 is TGTGCCAGCAGTATGGGCAGGGGAGAGACCCAGTACTTC. Translation: CASSMGRGETQYF.

CDR3 bases: TGTGCCAGCTCACCAGGGCGTGGAGAAAAACTGTTTTTT. Encoded protein: CASSPGRGEKLFF. This chain uses TRBV18 with TRBJ1-4; D not resolved. Per the germline V gene, CDR1 is KGHSH and CDR2 is LQKENI. The V end lost 2 bases, the J end lost 8 bases, and 9 bases lay between the germline ends. The CDR3 spans 13 residues.